This is a list of T cell receptor beta chains from one sample in a study of T cells expressing NK-cell markers. TCRdb re-called the 5' RACE reads and gives one entry per CDR3 protein, without DNA. The sample data list some 110,000 distinct CDR3 sequences. Sample: blood T cells: a sorted CD56 or NKG2C T cell subset, CD4+ or CD8+ T cells, or bulk PBMC T cells (not recorded which). These receptors originate from a woman between 18 and 70 years old in good health. The CDR3 runs from the conserved cysteine through the conserved F or W. Each record gives: V gene, J gene, CDR3 protein.

TRBV4-3	TRBJ1-6	CASSQVDRGSPLHF
TRBV6-4	TRBJ2-1	CASSDAASYNEQFF
TRBV12-3/TRBV12-4	TRBJ1-1	CASSPGSLNTEAFF
TRBV19	TRBJ1-1	CASSMEGDDTEAFF
TRBV29-1	TRBJ2-1	CSVVGQNYNEQFF
TRBV12-3/TRBV12-4	TRBJ2-1	CASRGDSFNEQFF
TRBV27	TRBJ2-3	CASSLFTSTDTQYF
TRBV9	TRBJ1-1	CASSVVNENTEAFF
TRBV7-9	TRBJ1-3	CANGGGAGNTIYF
TRBV5-6	TRBJ2-1	CASSLGAINEQFF
TRBV28	TRBJ2-7	CASSSPGQGADGGYEQYF
TRBV7-2	TRBJ2-3	CASSLGWGADTQYF
TRBV23-1	TRBJ2-7	CASSHHLPPSGHLYEQYF
TRBV7-9	TRBJ2-7	CASSNAGSSYEQYF
TRBV30	TRBJ2-7	CAWSQTEPYEQYF
TRBV28	TRBJ2-4	CASSLWTGTGNIQYF
TRBV15	TRBJ2-3	CATSSVQMGPGADTQYF
TRBV4-3	TRBJ2-1	CASSQEAERPPEQFF
TRBV12-3/TRBV12-4	TRBJ2-5	CASSPQGIQETQYF